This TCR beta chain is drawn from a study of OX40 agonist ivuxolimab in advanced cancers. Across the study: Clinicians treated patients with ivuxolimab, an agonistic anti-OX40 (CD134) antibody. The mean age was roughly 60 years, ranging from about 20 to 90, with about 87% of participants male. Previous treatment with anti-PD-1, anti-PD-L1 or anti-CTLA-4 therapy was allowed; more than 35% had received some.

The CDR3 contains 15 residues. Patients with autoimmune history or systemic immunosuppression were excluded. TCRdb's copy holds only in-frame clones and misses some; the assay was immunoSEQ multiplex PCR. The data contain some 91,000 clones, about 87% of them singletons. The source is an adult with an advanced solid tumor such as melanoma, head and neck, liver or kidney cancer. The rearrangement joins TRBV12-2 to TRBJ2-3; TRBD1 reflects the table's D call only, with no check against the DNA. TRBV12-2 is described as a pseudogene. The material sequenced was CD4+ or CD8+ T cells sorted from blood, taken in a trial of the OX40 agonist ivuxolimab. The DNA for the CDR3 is TGTGCAAGTCGCTTAGAGGGGCCGGGTAGCGATACGCAGTATTTT. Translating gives CASRLEGPGSDTQYF.